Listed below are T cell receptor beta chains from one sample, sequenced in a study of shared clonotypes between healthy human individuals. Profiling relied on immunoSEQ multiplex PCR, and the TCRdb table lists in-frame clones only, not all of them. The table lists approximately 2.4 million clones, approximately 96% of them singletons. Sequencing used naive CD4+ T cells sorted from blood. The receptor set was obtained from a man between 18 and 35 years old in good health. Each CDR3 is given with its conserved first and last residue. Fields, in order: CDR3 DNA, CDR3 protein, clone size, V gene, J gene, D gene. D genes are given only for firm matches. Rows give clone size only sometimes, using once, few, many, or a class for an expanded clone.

CDR3nt: TGTGCCAGCAGACTACAGGGGGCAGATACGCAGTATTTT; CDR3aa: CASRLQGADTQYF; abundance: NA; v_gene: TRBV6-5; j_gene: TRBJ2-3; d_gene: TRBD1
CDR3nt: TGTGCCAGCAGCTTAGGGATTGGTGCTAGCGGCACAGATACGCAGTATTTT; CDR3aa: CASSLGIGASGTDTQYF; abundance: NA; v_gene: TRBV11-3; j_gene: TRBJ2-3; d_gene: NA
CDR3nt: TGTGCCAGCAGTTACAAAAGGGGAGCTCAAGCCTCACCCCTCCACTTT; CDR3aa: CASSYKRGAQASPLHF; abundance: NA; v_gene: TRBV6-6; j_gene: TRBJ1-6; d_gene: NA
CDR3nt: TGCGCCAGCAGAACACCATGGCACGATGAGCAGTTCTTC; CDR3aa: CASRTPWHDEQFF; abundance: NA; v_gene: TRBV5-1; j_gene: TRBJ2-1; d_gene: NA
CDR3nt: TGTGCCAGCAGGGAATGGAACTCCTACAATGAGCAGTTCTTC; CDR3aa: CASREWNSYNEQFF; abundance: once; v_gene: TRBV6-5; j_gene: TRBJ2-1; d_gene: NA
CDR3nt: TGTGCCTGGAGTGTACTTTCGGGACAAAAAAATGAAAAACTGTTTTTT; CDR3aa: CAWSVLSGQKNEKLFF; abundance: NA; v_gene: TRBV30; j_gene: TRBJ1-4; d_gene: NA
CDR3nt: TGCGCCAGCAGCTTGGCCCTAGATTTCACAGATACGCAGTATTTT; CDR3aa: CASSLALDFTDTQYF; abundance: NA; v_gene: TRBV5-1; j_gene: TRBJ2-3; d_gene: NA
CDR3nt: TGTGCCATCAGTCCTCTAGCGGGAGGTCAAAATGAGCAGTTCTTC; CDR3aa: CAISPLAGGQNEQFF; abundance: NA; v_gene: TRBV10-3; j_gene: TRBJ2-1; d_gene: TRBD2
CDR3nt: TGTGCCAGCAGTTGGACAGCCGTCCGTGGGGAGACCCAGTACTTC; CDR3aa: CASSWTAVRGETQYF; abundance: NA; v_gene: TRBV21-1; j_gene: TRBJ2-5; d_gene: NA
CDR3nt: TGTGCCAGCAGCGAGGGACAGGCGATCTGGTACGAGCAGTACTTC; CDR3aa: CASSEGQAIWYEQYF; abundance: NA; v_gene: TRBV5-5; j_gene: TRBJ2-7; d_gene: TRBD1
CDR3nt: TGTGCCACCACGGATTGGACTAGCGGGAAATACAATGAGCAGTTCTTC; CDR3aa: CATTDWTSGKYNEQFF; abundance: NA; v_gene: TRBV15; j_gene: TRBJ2-1; d_gene: TRBD2
CDR3nt: TGTGCCAGCAGCAAAACAGGGGCGAACACTGAAGCTTTCTTT; CDR3aa: CASSKTGANTEAFF; abundance: NA; v_gene: TRBV7-9; j_gene: TRBJ1-1; d_gene: TRBD1
CDR3nt: TGTGCCATATCCGCGGAGGGGAACTATGGCTACACCTTC; CDR3aa: CAISAEGNYGYTF; abundance: NA; v_gene: TRBV10-3; j_gene: TRBJ1-2; d_gene: NA
CDR3nt: TGCGCCAGCAGCTTGGGCAGGGCGGAGACCCAGTACTTC; CDR3aa: CASSLGRAETQYF; abundance: NA; v_gene: TRBV5-1; j_gene: TRBJ2-5; d_gene: NA
CDR3nt: TGCGCCAGCAGCTTAGACTCTGGGGCCAACGTCCTGACTTTC; CDR3aa: CASSLDSGANVLTF; abundance: once; v_gene: TRBV5-1; j_gene: TRBJ2-6; d_gene: NA
CDR3nt: TGTGCCAGCAGCTTAGTTACAGGGGTGAACACTGAAGCTTTCTTT; CDR3aa: CASSLVTGVNTEAFF; abundance: NA; v_gene: TRBV7-2; j_gene: TRBJ1-1; d_gene: TRBD1
CDR3nt: TGTGCCAGCAGCTTAACGACAGGGTATAACTATGGCTACACCTTC; CDR3aa: CASSLTTGYNYGYTF; abundance: NA; v_gene: TRBV7-2; j_gene: TRBJ1-2; d_gene: TRBD1
CDR3nt: TGCGCCAGCAGAGACGGCGGGGCGCTCCAAGAGACCCAGTACTTC; CDR3aa: CASRDGGALQETQYF; abundance: NA; v_gene: TRBV5-1; j_gene: TRBJ2-5; d_gene: NA
CDR3nt: TGTGCCAGCAGCGTAGCAGGGGGGTATGGTTCACCCCTCCACTTT; CDR3aa: CASSVAGGYGSPLHF; abundance: NA; v_gene: TRBV9; j_gene: TRBJ1-6; d_gene: TRBD1
CDR3nt: TGCGCCAGCAGCGGTAGGACAGGGTTCTACGAGCAGTACTTC; CDR3aa: CASSGRTGFYEQYF; abundance: NA; v_gene: TRBV5-1; j_gene: TRBJ2-7; d_gene: TRBD1
CDR3nt: TGTGCCAGCAGGAGGACAGGGCTTGACAATCAGCCCCAGCATTTT; CDR3aa: CASRRTGLDNQPQHF; abundance: few; v_gene: TRBV2; j_gene: TRBJ1-5; d_gene: TRBD1
CDR3nt: TGTGCCAGCAGCCGCGACAGGGGCACAGATACGCAGTATTTT; CDR3aa: CASSRDRGTDTQYF; abundance: NA; v_gene: TRBV7-9; j_gene: TRBJ2-3; d_gene: TRBD1
CDR3nt: TGTGCCAGCAGCTGGGGACAGGGAGGGAATGAAAAACTGTTTTTT; CDR3aa: CASSWGQGGNEKLFF; abundance: NA; v_gene: TRBV7-9; j_gene: TRBJ1-4; d_gene: TRBD1
CDR3nt: TGTGCCATCAGTGACCTGGGACAGGCCGGCACTGAAGCTTTCTTT; CDR3aa: CAISDLGQAGTEAFF; abundance: once; v_gene: TRBV10-3; j_gene: TRBJ1-1; d_gene: TRBD1
CDR3nt: TGTGCCAGCAGCTCGAGGACTCGCACAGATACGCAGTATTTT; CDR3aa: CASSSRTRTDTQYF; abundance: NA; v_gene: TRBV7-6; j_gene: TRBJ2-3; d_gene: NA
CDR3nt: TGCAGCGTTGAAGGTCCGAGAAGAACTGGCTACACCTTC; CDR3aa: CSVEGPRRTGYTF; abundance: NA; v_gene: TRBV29-1; j_gene: TRBJ1-2; d_gene: NA
CDR3nt: TGCGCCAGCAGCTTGGGCTCAGGGGATTCACCCCTCCACTTT; CDR3aa: CASSLGSGDSPLHF; abundance: few; v_gene: TRBV5-1; j_gene: TRBJ1-6; d_gene: NA
CDR3nt: TGTGCCAGCAGTAGCGGAGGGGGGAACAACTATGGCTACACCTTC; CDR3aa: CASSSGGGNNYGYTF; abundance: NA; v_gene: TRBV28; j_gene: TRBJ1-2; d_gene: NA
CDR3nt: TGCGCCAGCAGCTTAACCACCGGGACAGGGTTCTACGAGCAGTACTTC; CDR3aa: CASSLTTGTGFYEQYF; abundance: NA; v_gene: TRBV5-1; j_gene: TRBJ2-7; d_gene: TRBD1
CDR3nt: TGTGCCAGAAGCGCCTGGAGGACTGTATTCAATGAGCAGTTCTTC; CDR3aa: CARSAWRTVFNEQFF; abundance: NA; v_gene: TRBV5-3; j_gene: TRBJ2-1; d_gene: NA
CDR3nt: TGTGCCAGCAGCCCCTCCGGGACAGGGACCTACGAGCAGTACTTC; CDR3aa: CASSPSGTGTYEQYF; abundance: NA; v_gene: TRBV6-5; j_gene: TRBJ2-7; d_gene: TRBD1
CDR3nt: TGTGCCAGCAGTTACCAGGGGACCTCTGGGGCCAACGTCCTGACTTTC; CDR3aa: CASSYQGTSGANVLTF; abundance: NA; v_gene: TRBV6-5; j_gene: TRBJ2-6; d_gene: NA
CDR3nt: TGCGCCAGCAGCTTGGACCCAGGGACAGCTAACTATGGCTACACCTTC; CDR3aa: CASSLDPGTANYGYTF; abundance: NA; v_gene: TRBV5-1; j_gene: TRBJ1-2; d_gene: TRBD1
CDR3nt: TGTGCCAGCAGCTTAGTCTCGGGGGGCGAAGAGACCCAGTACTTC; CDR3aa: CASSLVSGGEETQYF; abundance: once; v_gene: TRBV7-2; j_gene: TRBJ2-5; d_gene: NA
CDR3nt: TGTGCCAGCAGCTTCGATGGGTCCCAGCCCCAGCATTTT; CDR3aa: CASSFDGSQPQHF; abundance: few; v_gene: TRBV7-3; j_gene: TRBJ1-5; d_gene: NA
CDR3nt: TGCGCCAGCAGCTTGGAGAGACCCACATCCTACGAGCAGTACTTC; CDR3aa: CASSLERPTSYEQYF; abundance: NA; v_gene: TRBV5-1; j_gene: TRBJ2-7; d_gene: NA
CDR3nt: TGTGCCAGCAGTGAGGTGTTTGGCAATCAGCCCCAGCATTTT; CDR3aa: CASSEVFGNQPQHF; abundance: NA; v_gene: TRBV2; j_gene: TRBJ1-5; d_gene: NA